The TCR beta chain described here comes from a study of cytomegalovirus exposure and HLA in healthy donors. As for this clone: What it recognizes is unknown.

Both 60 Vbeta primers and 13 Jbeta primers went into the PCR. The table came from immunoSEQ multiplex PCR; TCRdb's copy has only in-frame clones and leaves some out. Of 220,000 or so clones in the sample, 75% to 90% were seen once. Findings of the study overall: Sequencing depth roughly uniform across donors was assumed in presence/absence analyses.

Sample: PBMCs. The origin of this receptor is a woman aged 40-49 years in good health and CMV-seronegative.

CDR3: CAISEGQINGYTF. The CDR3 coding sequence is TGTGCCATCAGTGAGGGACAGATCAATGGCTACACCTTC. The V and J genes are TRBV10-3 and TRBJ1-2, with D perhaps TRBD1 (6 bases). V lost 2 bases to trimming and J lost 6 bases, with 10 bases between them. Germline CDR1 and CDR2: ENHRY and SYGVKD. The CDR3 totals 13 residues.